In its sample, the clone carrying this T cell receptor (beta chain) was seen a few times. Every donor was a Caucasian adult from Nashville, Tennessee. This CDR3 comprises 15 residues. Germline values: CDR1 LNHDA, CDR2 SQIVND (reference sequence). Trimming cost V 6 bases and J 4 bases, with 18 bases left between them. The data originate from a study of shared clonotypes between healthy human individuals. Profiling relied on immunoSEQ multiplex PCR, and the TCRdb table lists in-frame clones only, not all of them. The data contain about 1 million clones, about three quarters of them seen just once; the ten biggest clones take up 1.4%.

This TCR was sampled from a man aged 18-30 years in good health. This chain uses TRBV19 with TRBJ1-1; weak D call: TRBD1 (6 bases). Sequencing input: memory CD4+ T cells sorted from blood. Subset defined: CD45RA-negative fraction. The CDR3 coding sequence is TGTGCCAGTAGCACCCAACAGGGTCGGGGCACTGAAGCTTTCTTT. Protein product: CASSTQQGRGTEAFF.